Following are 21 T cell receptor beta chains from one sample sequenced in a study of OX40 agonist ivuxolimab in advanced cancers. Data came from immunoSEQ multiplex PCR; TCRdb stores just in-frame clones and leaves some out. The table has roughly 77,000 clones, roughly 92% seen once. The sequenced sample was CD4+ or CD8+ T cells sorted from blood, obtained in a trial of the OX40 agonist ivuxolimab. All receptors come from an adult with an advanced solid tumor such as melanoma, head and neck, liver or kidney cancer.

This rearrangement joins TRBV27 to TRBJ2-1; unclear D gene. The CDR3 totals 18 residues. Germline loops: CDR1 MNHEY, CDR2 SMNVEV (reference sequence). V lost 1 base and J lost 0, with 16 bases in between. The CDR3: CASSLWNTPMSSYNEQFF. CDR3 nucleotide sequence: TGTGCCAGCAGTTTATGGAACACCCCAATGAGCTCCTACAATGAGCAGTTCTTC.

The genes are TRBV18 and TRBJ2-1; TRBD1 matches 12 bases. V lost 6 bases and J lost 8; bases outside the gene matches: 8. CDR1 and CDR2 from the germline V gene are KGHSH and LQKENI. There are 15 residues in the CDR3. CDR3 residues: CASSPRDRGLYEQFF. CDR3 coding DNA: TGTGCCAGCTCGCCCCGGGACAGGGGGCTGTATGAGCAGTTCTTC.

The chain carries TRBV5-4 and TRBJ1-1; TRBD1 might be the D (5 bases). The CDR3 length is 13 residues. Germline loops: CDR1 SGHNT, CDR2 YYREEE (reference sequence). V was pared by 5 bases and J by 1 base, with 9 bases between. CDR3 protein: CASRRTPNTEAFF. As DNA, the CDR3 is TGTGCCAGCAGGCGGACACCGAACACTGAAGCTTTCTTT.

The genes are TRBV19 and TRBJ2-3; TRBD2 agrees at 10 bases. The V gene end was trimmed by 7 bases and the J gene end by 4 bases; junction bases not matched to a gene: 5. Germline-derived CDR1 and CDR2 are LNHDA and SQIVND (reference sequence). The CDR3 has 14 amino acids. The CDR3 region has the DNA TGTGCCAGTAAAAGCGGGGGGGCCCCAGATACGCAGTATTTT. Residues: CASKSGGAPDTQYF.

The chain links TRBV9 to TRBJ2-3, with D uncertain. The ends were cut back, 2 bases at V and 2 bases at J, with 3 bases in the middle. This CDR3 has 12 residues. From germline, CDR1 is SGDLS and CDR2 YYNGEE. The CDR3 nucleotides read TGTGCCAGCAGCGTGGCCACAGATACGCAGTATTTT. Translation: CASSVATDTQYF. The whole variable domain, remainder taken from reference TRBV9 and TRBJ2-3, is DSGVTQTPKHLITATGQRVTLRCSPRSGDLSVYWYQQSLDQGLQFLIQYYNGEERAKGNILERFSAQQFPDLHSELNLSSLELGDSALYFCASSVATDTQYFGPGTRLTVL.

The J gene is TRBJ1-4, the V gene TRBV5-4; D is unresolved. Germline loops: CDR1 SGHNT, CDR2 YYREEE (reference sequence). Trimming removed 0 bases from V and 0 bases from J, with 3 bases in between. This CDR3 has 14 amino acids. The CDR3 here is CASSLAATNEKLFF. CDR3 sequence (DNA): TGTGCCAGCAGCTTGGCTGCAACTAATGAAAAACTGTTTTTT.

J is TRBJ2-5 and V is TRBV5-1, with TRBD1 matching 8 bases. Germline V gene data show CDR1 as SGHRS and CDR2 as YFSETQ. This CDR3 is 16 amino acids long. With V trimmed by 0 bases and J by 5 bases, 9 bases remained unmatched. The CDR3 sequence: CASSLASTGGPETQYF. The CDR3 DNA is TGCGCCAGCAGCTTGGCCTCTACAGGGGGACCGGAGACCCAGTACTTC.

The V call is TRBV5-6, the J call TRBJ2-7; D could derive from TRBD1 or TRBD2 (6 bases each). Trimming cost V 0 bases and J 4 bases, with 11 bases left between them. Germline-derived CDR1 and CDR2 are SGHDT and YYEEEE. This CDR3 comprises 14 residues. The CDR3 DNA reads TGTGCCAGCAGCTTGGGGGGGGCGCAGTACGAGCAGTACTTC. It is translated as CASSLGGAQYEQYF.

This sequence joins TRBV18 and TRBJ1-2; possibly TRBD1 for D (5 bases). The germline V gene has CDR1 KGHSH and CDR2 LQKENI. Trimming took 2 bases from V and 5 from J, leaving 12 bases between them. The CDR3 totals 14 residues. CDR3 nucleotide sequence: TGTGCCAGCTCACCAGGAGGGGACCGGTATGGCTACACCTTC. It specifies CASSPGGDRYGYTF. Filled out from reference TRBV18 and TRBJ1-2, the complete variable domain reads NAGVMQNPRHLVRRRGQEARLRCSPMKGHSHVYWYRQLPEEGLKFMVYLQKENIIDESGMPKERFSAEFPKEGPSILRIQQVVRGDSAAYFCASSPGGDRYGYTFGSGTRLTVV.

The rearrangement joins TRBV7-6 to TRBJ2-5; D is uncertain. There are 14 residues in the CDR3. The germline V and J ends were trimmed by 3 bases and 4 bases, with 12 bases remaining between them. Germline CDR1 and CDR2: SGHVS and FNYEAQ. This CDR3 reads CASSFSLRAETQYF. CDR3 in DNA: TGTGCCAGCAGCTTTTCGCTGAGAGCAGAGACCCAGTACTTC. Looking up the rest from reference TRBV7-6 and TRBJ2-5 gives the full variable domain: GAGVSQSPRYKVTKRGQDVALRCDPISGHVSLYWYRQALGQGPEFLTYFNYEAQQDKSGLPNDRFSAERPEGSISTLTIQRTEQRDSAMYRCASSFSLRAETQYFGPGTRLLVL.

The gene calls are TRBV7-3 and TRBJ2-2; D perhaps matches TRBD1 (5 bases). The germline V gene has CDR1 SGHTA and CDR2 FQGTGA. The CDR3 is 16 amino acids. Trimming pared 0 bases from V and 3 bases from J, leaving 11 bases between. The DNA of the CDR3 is TGTGCCAGCAGCTTAACTACGTTACAGGACACCGGGGAGCTGTTTTTT. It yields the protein CASSLTTLQDTGELFF.

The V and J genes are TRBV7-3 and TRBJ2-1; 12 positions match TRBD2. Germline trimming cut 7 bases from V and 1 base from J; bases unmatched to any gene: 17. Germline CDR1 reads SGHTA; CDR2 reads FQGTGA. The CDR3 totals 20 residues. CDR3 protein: CASNPKGGPLAGGSYNEQFF. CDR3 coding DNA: TGTGCCAGCAACCCAAAGGGGGGCCCACTAGCGGGAGGTTCCTACAATGAGCAGTTCTTC.

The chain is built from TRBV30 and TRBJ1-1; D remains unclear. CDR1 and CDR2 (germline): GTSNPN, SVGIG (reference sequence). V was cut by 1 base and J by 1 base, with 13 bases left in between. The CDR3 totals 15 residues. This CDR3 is CAWSALGRRNTEAFF. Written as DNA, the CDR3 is TGTGCCTGGAGTGCCTTAGGACGACGGAACACTGAAGCTTTCTTT.

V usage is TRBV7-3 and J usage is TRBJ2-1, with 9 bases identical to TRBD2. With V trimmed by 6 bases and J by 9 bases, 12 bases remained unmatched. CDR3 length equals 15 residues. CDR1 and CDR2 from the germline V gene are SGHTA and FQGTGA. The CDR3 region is CASSNMAGGPSEQFF. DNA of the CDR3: TGTGCCAGCAGTAATATGGCGGGAGGGCCAAGTGAGCAGTTCTTC.

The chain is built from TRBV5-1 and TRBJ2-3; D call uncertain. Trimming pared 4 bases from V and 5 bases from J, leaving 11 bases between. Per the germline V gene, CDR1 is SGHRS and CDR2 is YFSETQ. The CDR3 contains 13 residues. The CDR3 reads CASSPPSVDTQYF. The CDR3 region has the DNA TGCGCCAGCAGCCCGCCCTCCGTAGATACGCAGTATTTT.

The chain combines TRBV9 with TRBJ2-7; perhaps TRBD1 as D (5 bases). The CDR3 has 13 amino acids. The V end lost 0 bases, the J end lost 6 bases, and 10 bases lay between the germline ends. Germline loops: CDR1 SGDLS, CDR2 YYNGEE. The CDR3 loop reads CASSVGTGSEQYF. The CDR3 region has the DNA TGTGCCAGCAGCGTAGGCACAGGAAGCGAGCAGTACTTC.

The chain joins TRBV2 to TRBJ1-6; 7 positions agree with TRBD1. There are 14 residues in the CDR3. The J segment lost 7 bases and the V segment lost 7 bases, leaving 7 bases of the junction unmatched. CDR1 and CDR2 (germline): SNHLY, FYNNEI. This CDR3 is CASKAGTDNSPLHF. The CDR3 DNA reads TGTGCCAGCAAAGCCGGGACAGACAATTCACCCCTCCACTTT.

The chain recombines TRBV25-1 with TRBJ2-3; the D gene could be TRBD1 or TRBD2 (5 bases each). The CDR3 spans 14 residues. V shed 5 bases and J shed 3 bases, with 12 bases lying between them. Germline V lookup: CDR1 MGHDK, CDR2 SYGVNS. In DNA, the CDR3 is TGTGCCAGCAGTCGGGGCCCTTCTACAGATACGCAGTATTTT. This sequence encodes CASSRGPSTDTQYF.

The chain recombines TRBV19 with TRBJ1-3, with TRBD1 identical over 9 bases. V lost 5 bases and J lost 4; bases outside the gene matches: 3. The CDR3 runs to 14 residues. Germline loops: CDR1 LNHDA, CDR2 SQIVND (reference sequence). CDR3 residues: CASSAGTGGNTIYF. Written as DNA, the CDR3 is TGTGCCAGTAGTGCCGGGACAGGGGGAAACACCATATATTTT. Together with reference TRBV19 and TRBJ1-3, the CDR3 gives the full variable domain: DGGITQSPKYLFRKEGQNVTLSCEQNLNHDAMYWYRQDPGQGLRLIYYSQIVNDFQKGDIAEGYSVSREKKESFPLTVTSAQKNPTAFYLCASSAGTGGNTIYFGEGSWLTVV.

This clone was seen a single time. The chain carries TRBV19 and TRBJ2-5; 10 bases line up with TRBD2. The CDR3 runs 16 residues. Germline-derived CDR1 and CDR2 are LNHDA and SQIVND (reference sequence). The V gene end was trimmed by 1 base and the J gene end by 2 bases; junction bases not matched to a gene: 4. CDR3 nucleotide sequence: TGTGCCAGTAGTATAGGAGGACTAGCGGCACAAGAGACCCAGTACTTC. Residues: CASSIGGLAAQETQYF.

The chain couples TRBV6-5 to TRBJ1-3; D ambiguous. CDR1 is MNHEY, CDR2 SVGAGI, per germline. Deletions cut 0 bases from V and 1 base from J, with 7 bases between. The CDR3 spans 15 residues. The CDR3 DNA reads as TGTGCCAGCAGTTACTCGGGCCAGTCTGGAAACACCATATATTTT. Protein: CASSYSGQSGNTIYF.